One sample yielded the 29 T cell receptor beta chains listed below, sequenced in a study of blood T cells in healthy people across ages. Sample-barcoded 5' priming and a J-beta primer mix drove a second PCR of roughly 6 to 12 cycles. MiXCR, applied by TCRdb to the 5' RACE reads, yields one record per CDR3 protein. The sample includes 800,000 to 950,000 distinct CDR3 sequences, 35% to 40% of them seen just once. Sequencing was done on a sample of blood. These TCRs come from a man younger than 35 in good health.

This clonotype was seen a handful of times. The chain joins TRBV5-1 to TRBJ2-3; D tentatively fits TRBD1 or TRBD2 (6 bases each). CDR1 SGHRS and CDR2 YFSETQ come from the germline V gene. The ends were cut back, 4 bases at V and 4 bases at J, with 13 bases in the middle. The CDR3 length is 14 residues. The CDR3 region is CASSVGGASDTQYF. For the CDR3, the DNA is TGCGCCAGCAGCGTCGGGGGCGCGTCAGATACGCAGTATTTT.

The table lists this clonotype with many counts. The chain recombines TRBV20-1 with TRBJ2-3, with a tentative D call TRBD1 (6 bases). Trimming left V 2 bases short and J 8 bases short, with 26 bases between. The length of the CDR3 is 17 residues. Germline V lookup: CDR1 DFQATT, CDR2 SNEGSKA (reference sequence). As DNA, the CDR3 is TGCAGTGCTAGACCAGTTTTGGACCGCCAATTGGGGGCTACGCAGTATTTT. It yields the protein CSARPVLDRQLGATQYF.

In its sample, this clonotype was seen a few times. The chain employs TRBV28 and TRBJ2-6; weak D call: TRBD2 (6 bases). Germline V CDR1 and CDR2: MDHEN, SYDVKM. V lost 10 bases and J lost 0, with 13 bases in between. The CDR3 covers 15 residues. The CDR3 protein is CAIQTGGSGANVLTF. The DNA for the CDR3 is TGTGCCATCCAAACCGGGGGCTCTGGGGCCAACGTCCTGACTTTC. Drawing the rest from reference TRBV28 and TRBJ2-6, the complete variable domain is DVKVTQSSRYLVKRTGEKVFLECVQDMDHENMFWYRQDPGLGLRLIYFSYDVKMKEKGDIPEGYSVSREKKERFSLILESASTNQTSMYLCAIQTGGSGANVLTFGAGSRLTVL.

The chain is built from TRBV5-6 and TRBJ1-5; D unclear. Germline-derived CDR1 and CDR2 are SGHDT and YYEEEE. V gave up 4 bases and J gave up 6 bases, with 8 bases separating them. This CDR3 spans 12 amino acids. CDR3 DNA: TGTGCCAGCAGCATAGGGATTCAGCCCCAGCATTTT. Encoded protein: CASSIGIQPQHF.

A few counts support this clonotype. At one end, the junction sequence differs from germline, possibly due to a read error. The genes are TRBV7-7 and TRBJ2-3; 12 bases are a match to TRBD2. The CDR3 consists of 16 residues. Germline lookup yields CDR1 SSHAT and CDR2 FNYEAQ (reference sequence). The CDR3 region is CASSPKLAGGTDTQYF. The CDR3 DNA is TGTGCTAGCAGCCCGAAACTAGCGGGGGGAACAGATACGCAGTATTTT.

This clonotype was observed a handful of times. The rearrangement links TRBV20-1 to TRBJ2-7; D possibly corresponds to TRBD2 (5 bases). CDR1 DFQATT and CDR2 SNEGSKA come from the germline V gene (reference sequence). The CDR3 is 13 amino acids. Trimming pared 6 bases from V and 3 bases from J, leaving 15 bases between. The CDR3 protein is CSASRTGGYEQYF. CDR3 nucleotides: TGCAGTGCCTCAAGGACTGGAGGCTACGAGCAGTACTTC.

The chain uses TRBV6-5 and TRBJ1-1, with TRBD1 matching 8 bases. This CDR3 has 16 residues. CDR1 is MNHEY, CDR2 SVGAGI, per germline. V was pared by 2 bases and J by 0 bases, with 5 bases of the junction left unmatched. In DNA form, the CDR3 reads TGTGCCAGCAGTTACCGGGGGACAGGAATGAACACTGAAGCTTTCTTT. It codes for CASSYRGTGMNTEAFF.

This clonotype was detected only a few times. The CDR3 nucleotides are TGCGCCAGCAGCCTTCTGACTAGCGGGGGGAACAATGAGCAGTACTTC. Translation gives CASSLLTSGGNNEQYF. V usage is TRBV4-1 and J usage is TRBJ2-1; 13 bases map to TRBD2. The DNA end favors TRBJ2-7, so the J call may be wrong. The germline CDR1 and CDR2 sequences are MGHRA and YSYEKL. This CDR3 is 16 amino acids long.

V is TRBV28 and J is TRBJ1-3; the D gene is possibly TRBD1 (5 bases). Germline lookup yields CDR1 MDHEN and CDR2 SYDVKM. Trimming removed 8 bases from V and 7 bases from J, with 18 bases in between. The CDR3 sequence is 14 residues long. CDR3 sequence: CASALRVLGNTIYF. CDR3 bases: TGTGCCAGCGCCCTCAGGGTACTTGGGAACACCATATATTTT.

In this sample, this clonotype turned up a few times. The chain recombines TRBV20-1 with TRBJ1-1, with D perhaps matching TRBD1 (6 bases). The CDR3 runs to 11 residues. The germline V gene encodes CDR1 DFQATT and CDR2 SNEGSKA (reference sequence). Trimming cost V 5 bases and J 10 bases, with 14 bases left between them. The CDR3 DNA sequence: TGCAGTGCTGTGGGGGGGCAGGGAGCTTTCTTT. The encoded protein is CSAVGGQGAFF.

The chain couples TRBV20-1 to TRBJ2-3; 7 positions agree with TRBD2. This CDR3 spans 15 amino acids. The germline V gene has CDR1 DFQATT and CDR2 SNEGSKA (reference sequence). The ends lost 1 base at V and 1 base at J; junction bases unmatched: 5. The CDR3 bases are TGCAGTGCTAGAGGACTTACTAGCGGCACAGATACGCAGTATTTT. Its translation: CSARGLTSGTDTQYF.

This clonotype was seen ten or more times. The V gene is TRBV7-9, the J gene TRBJ2-1; the D gene is possibly TRBD1 (6 bases). The CDR3 sequence is 16 residues long. Germline V lookup: CDR1 SEHNR, CDR2 FQNEAQ (reference sequence). With 8 bases removed from V and 4 bases from J, the gap between germline ends came to 21 bases. The CDR3 DNA follows: TGTGCCAGCGGGGGCCTCCTCGCCGGTGGATACAATGAGCAGTTCTTC. Protein product: CASGGLLAGGYNEQFF.

This clonotype was counted only a few times. The V gene is TRBV7-9, the J gene TRBJ1-4; the D is unclear. The CDR3 runs 14 residues. V dropped 2 bases and J dropped 3 bases, with 7 bases sitting between them. Germline CDR1 is SEHNR and CDR2 is FQNEAQ (reference sequence). The CDR3 DNA reads TGTGCCAGCAGCTTATCCGGAGCTAATGAAAAACTGTTTTTT. It encodes CASSLSGANEKLFF.

A note on this clonotype: One end of the junction fails to match germline, which may point to a read error. The rearrangement uses TRBV18 and TRBJ1-1; 10 bases match TRBD1. CDR1 and CDR2 (germline): KGHSH, LQKENI. CDR3 length: 15 residues. The CDR3 region has the DNA TGTGCCAGTTCACCTCCCCGGGACAGGGGTATTTTGGCTTTCTTT. Protein product: CASSPPRDRGILAFF. Looking up the rest from reference TRBV18 and TRBJ1-1 gives the full variable domain: NAGVMQNPRHLVRRRGQEARLRCSPMKGHSHVYWYRQLPEEGLKFMVYLQKENIIDESGMPKERFSAEFPKEGPSILRIQQVVRGDSAAYFCASSPPRDRGILAFFGQGTRLTVV.

V gene TRBV20-1 combines with J gene TRBJ2-5; D possibly corresponds to TRBD1 (5 bases). Trimming cost V 3 bases and J 11 bases, with 19 bases left between them. The CDR3 covers 13 residues. Germline values: CDR1 DFQATT, CDR2 SNEGSKA (reference sequence). The CDR3: CSASLGASDEQYF. CDR3 nucleotides: TGCAGTGCTAGTTTAGGGGCTTCGGATGAGCAGTACTTC.

This clonotype was picked up a small number of times. J is TRBJ2-3 and V is TRBV11-2, with 9 positions matching TRBD2. Trimming took 4 bases from V and 4 from J; bases not matched to a gene: 3. Germline V CDR1 and CDR2: SGHAT, FQNNGV. The CDR3 is 14 residues long. The CDR3 protein is CASSSGLAADTQYF. In DNA form, the CDR3 reads TGTGCCAGCAGCTCGGGACTAGCCGCAGATACGCAGTATTTT. Complete variable domain (other parts from reference TRBV11-2 and TRBJ2-3): EAGVAQSPRYKIIEKRQSVAFWCNPISGHATLYWYQQILGQGPKLLIQFQNNGVVDDSQLPKDRFSAERLKGVDSTLKIQPAKLEDSAVYLCASSSGLAADTQYFGPGTRLTVL.

Turning to this clonotype: This may be a read error, as it is one base from a much larger clone. The chain couples TRBV20-1 to TRBJ2-7; D remains ambiguous. In germline, CDR1 is DFQATT, CDR2 SNEGSKA (reference sequence). V dropped 3 bases and J dropped 3 bases, with 12 bases sitting between them. CDR3 size: 13 residues. In DNA, the CDR3 is TGCAGTGCTAGTCCTCGGGCTAGCTACGAGCAGTACTTC. Encoded protein: CSASPRASYEQYF.

The chain joins TRBV5-1 to TRBJ1-2; weak D call: TRBD1 (6 bases). Germline V gene lookup returns CDR1 SGHRS and CDR2 YFSETQ. With 4 bases removed from V and 2 bases from J, the gap between germline ends came to 15 bases. The CDR3 sequence is 15 residues long. The CDR3 nucleotides read TGCGCCAGCAGCCCGCAAGGGGGGGGAAACTATGGCTACACCTTC. Translating gives CASSPQGGGNYGYTF.

The chain links TRBV5-6 to TRBJ2-2, with D perhaps TRBD2 (5 bases). Germline assignment: CDR1 SGHDT and CDR2 YYEEEE. Trimming shortened V by 4 bases and J by 3 bases, and 10 bases separated the two germline ends. CDR3 length equals 14 residues. The CDR3 coding sequence is TGTGCCAGCAGCCGACTATACTACACCGGGGAGCTGTTTTTT. Translating gives CASSRLYYTGELFF.

As for this clonotype: Because the CDR3's place on the DNA is in doubt, the DNA is left out and the CDR3 is given as listed by TCRdb. This CDR3 reads CASSLRFGPGQPQHF. The chain joins TRBV7-2 to TRBJ1-5; the table's D call, TRBD1, has no DNA check behind it. Germline lookup yields CDR1 SGHTA and CDR2 FQGNSA. The CDR3 is 15 residues long, counting both termini.

The chain uses TRBV7-8 and TRBJ2-3, with 10 bases aligning to TRBD2. CDR3 length: 17 amino acids. Germline V gene lookup returns CDR1 SGHVS and CDR2 FQNEAQ. J was trimmed by 0 bases and V by 5 bases; bases with no gene match: 8. The chain's CDR3 is CASSPRTSGTSTDTQYF. The CDR3 DNA is TGTGCCAGCAGCCCCAGGACTAGCGGAACTAGCACAGATACGCAGTATTTT.

V usage is TRBV28 and J usage is TRBJ1-5; D may be TRBD1 (5 bases). CDR1 is MDHEN, CDR2 SYDVKM, per germline. V dropped 6 bases and J dropped 3 bases, with 9 bases sitting between them. The CDR3 has 13 amino acids. The CDR3 DNA reads TGTGCCAGCAGAGGGACCCTCAATCAGCCCCAGCATTTT. Its translation is CASRGTLNQPQHF. Full variable domain (remainder filled in from reference TRBV28 and TRBJ1-5): DVKVTQSSRYLVKRTGEKVFLECVQDMDHENMFWYRQDPGLGLRLIYFSYDVKMKEKGDIPEGYSVSREKKERFSLILESASTNQTSMYLCASRGTLNQPQHFGDGTRLSIL.

J is TRBJ2-7 and V is TRBV12-3 or TRBV12-4; a weak D match, TRBD1 (5 bases). With the DNA end fitting TRBJ2-5 better, the J assignment may be wrong. This CDR3 contains 14 residues. CDR3 residues: CASSLHQGQETQYF. DNA for the CDR3: TGTGCCAGCAGTTTACATCAGGGACAAGAGACCCAGTACTTC.

In this sample, this clonotype turned up many times. CDR3 coding DNA: TGCAGTGCTGTAGGAGGAGCGGCTAGCACAGATACGCAGTATTTT. This sequence encodes CSAVGGAASTDTQYF. The chain is built from TRBV20-1 and TRBJ2-3; weak D call: TRBD2 (5 bases). Deletions cut 5 bases from V and 0 bases from J, with 15 bases between. The CDR3 runs 15 residues. Germline CDR1 and CDR2: DFQATT and SNEGSKA (reference sequence).

This clonotype has more than one count but fewer than ten. V gene TRBV5-1 combines with J gene TRBJ2-5, with D possibly matching TRBD2 (7 bases). With 4 bases removed from V and 4 bases from J, the gap between germline ends came to 17 bases. This CDR3 spans 15 amino acids. Germline V gives CDR1 SGHRS, CDR2 YFSETQ. The DNA for the CDR3 is TGCGCCAGCAGCCCGGTATCGGGGGGCAGAGAGACCCAGTACTTC. As protein: CASSPVSGGRETQYF.

This clonotype came up a few times. Sequence at one end of the junction differs from germline and may be a read error. This sequence joins TRBV5-1 and TRBJ2-1, with TRBD2 matching over 14 bases. This CDR3 contains 15 residues. Germline CDR1 reads SGHRS; CDR2 reads YFSETQ. The CDR3 reads CASSSGLAGDNEQFF. The CDR3 DNA sequence: TGTGCCAGCAGCTCGGGACTAGCGGGGGACAATGAGCAGTTCTTC.

A word on this clonotype: A read error may explain this, as a much larger clone is one base away. The chain uses TRBV12-3 or TRBV12-4 and TRBJ2-4, with 7 bases identical to TRBD1. The CDR3 has 16 amino acids. The CDR3 DNA is TGTGCCAGCAGCCTCGGGACAGCTCTAGCCAAAAACACTCAGTACTTC. It yields the protein CASSLGTALAKNTQYF.

The chain carries TRBV7-9 and TRBJ2-5; D gene ambiguous. Germline CDR1 reads SEHNR; CDR2 reads FQNEAQ (reference sequence). V dropped 2 bases and J dropped 11 bases, with 18 bases sitting between them. This CDR3 has 14 amino acids. Here the CDR3 reads CASSLSISYNEQYF. The CDR3 DNA sequence: TGTGCCAGCAGCTTATCCATCTCCTACAATGAGCAGTACTTC.

V and J are TRBV4-3 and TRBJ1-3; no clear D gene. Germline values: CDR1 LGHNA, CDR2 YSLEER. The CDR3 is 17 amino acids. V was trimmed by 1 base and J by 1 base, leaving 14 bases between them. CDR3 DNA: TGCGCCAGCAGCCAAGGGGCTCGGGGAATGTCTGGAAACACCATATATTTT. The encoded protein is CASSQGARGMSGNTIYF.